The clone carrying this T cell receptor (beta chain) was seen only a few times. The data stem from a study of shared clonotypes between healthy human individuals. From germline, CDR1 is GTSNPN and CDR2 SVGIG (reference sequence). V gave up 1 base and J gave up 10 bases, with 16 bases separating them. The CDR3 is made up of 13 amino acids. Only in-frame clones appear in the TCRdb table, and some are missing; sequencing was by immunoSEQ multiplex PCR. The sample has roughly 2.5 million clones; around nine tenths are singletons. Material: naive CD4+ T cells sorted from blood. Subset given: CD45RA+ positively selected. This clonotype was obtained from a man aged 18-30 years in good health. The chain employs TRBV30 and TRBJ1-1; a weak D match, TRBD1 (5 bases). In DNA form, the CDR3 reads TGTGCCTGGAGTGCGAGGGGAGCCATAGGAGCTTTCTTT. Protein product: CAWSARGAIGAFF. Full variable domain (missing parts from reference TRBV30 and TRBJ1-1): SQTIHQWPATLVQPVGSPLSLECTVEGTSNPNLYWYRQAAGRGLQLLFYSVGIGQISSEVPQNLSASRPQDRQFILSSKKLLLSDSGFYLCAWSARGAIGAFFGQGTRLTVV.